Sequencing of this T cell receptor (beta chain) was carried out in a study of blood T cell repertoires in COVID-19. Study at large: Sites in the United States, Italy and Spain provided acute and convalescent COVID-19 samples.

The CDR3 runs to 15 residues. The germline V and J ends were trimmed by 2 bases and 6 bases, with 17 bases remaining between them. From germline, CDR1 is MRHNA and CDR2 SNTAGT. Per the authors' pipeline: By means of reference gene primer amplification, nucleated cell counts were estimated. Sequencing was performed with immunoSEQ multiplex PCR; in TCRdb, only in-frame clones are kept and a portion is missing. V, J and clone size are taken as reported in that table, and D and trimming were inferred from the DNA itself. The table lists about 170,000 clones, roughly 88% of them singletons, with roughly 4.5% in the top ten.

This clonotype was obtained from a man between 18 and 29 years old with COVID-19, enrolled during active disease. The chain recombines TRBV6-4 with TRBJ2-7, with D possibly being TRBD1 (6 bases). The specimen was peripheral blood. CDR3 amino acids: CASSDPHRDQAEQYF. The DNA of the CDR3 is TGTGCCAGCAGTGACCCCCACAGGGACCAAGCCGAGCAGTACTTC.